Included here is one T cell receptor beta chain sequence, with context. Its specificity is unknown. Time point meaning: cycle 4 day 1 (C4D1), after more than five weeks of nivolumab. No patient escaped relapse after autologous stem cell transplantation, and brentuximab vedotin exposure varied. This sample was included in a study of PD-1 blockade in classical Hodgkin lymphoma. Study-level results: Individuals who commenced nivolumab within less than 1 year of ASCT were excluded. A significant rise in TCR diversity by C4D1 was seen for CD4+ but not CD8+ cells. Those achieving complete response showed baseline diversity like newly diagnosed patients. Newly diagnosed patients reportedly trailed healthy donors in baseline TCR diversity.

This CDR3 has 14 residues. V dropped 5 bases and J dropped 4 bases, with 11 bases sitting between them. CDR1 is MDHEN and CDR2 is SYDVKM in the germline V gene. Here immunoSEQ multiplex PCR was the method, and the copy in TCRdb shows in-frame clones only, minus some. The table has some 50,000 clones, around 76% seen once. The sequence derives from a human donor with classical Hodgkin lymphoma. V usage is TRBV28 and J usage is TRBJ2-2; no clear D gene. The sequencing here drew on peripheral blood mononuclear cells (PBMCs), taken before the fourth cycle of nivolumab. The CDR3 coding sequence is TGTGCCAGCAGTCATATGGCGAGCACCGGGGAGCTGTTTTTT. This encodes CASSHMASTGELFF.